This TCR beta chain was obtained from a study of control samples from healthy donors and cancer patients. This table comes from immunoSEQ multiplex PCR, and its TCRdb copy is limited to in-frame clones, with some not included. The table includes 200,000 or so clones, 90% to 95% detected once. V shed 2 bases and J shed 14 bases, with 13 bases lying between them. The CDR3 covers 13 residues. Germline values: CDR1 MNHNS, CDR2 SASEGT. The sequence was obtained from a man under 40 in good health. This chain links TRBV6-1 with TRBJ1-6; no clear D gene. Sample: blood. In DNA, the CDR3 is TGTGCCAGCAGTGAATTTGTAAAGGTCGCCCTCCACTTT. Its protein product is CASSEFVKVALHF.